The entry below describes one T cell receptor (beta chain). Its target is unknown. Primers for the PCR totalled 60 Vbeta and 13 Jbeta. Clones were sequenced by immunoSEQ multiplex PCR, and TCRdb holds only the in-frame ones, with some missing. Of about 130,000 clones listed, 80% are singletons. The CDR3 runs 11 residues. Germline CDR1 reads MNHNS; CDR2 reads SASEGT. These data come from a study of cytomegalovirus exposure and HLA in healthy donors. Study-wide findings and caveats: Being productive about 90% or about 30% of the time was typical of most TCR beta V segments in an earlier analysis. Among TCR beta chains, those listed as cytomegalovirus-associated numbered around 180.

The TCR was taken from a man aged 25-45 years in good health and CMV-seropositive. The sequenced sample consisted of PBMCs. The chain links TRBV6-1 to TRBJ2-7, with a possible D match to TRBD2 (5 bases). The CDR3 region has the DNA TGTGTCTCCGGGGTCGGCTACGAGCAGTACTTC. Amino acid sequence: CVSGVGYEQYF.